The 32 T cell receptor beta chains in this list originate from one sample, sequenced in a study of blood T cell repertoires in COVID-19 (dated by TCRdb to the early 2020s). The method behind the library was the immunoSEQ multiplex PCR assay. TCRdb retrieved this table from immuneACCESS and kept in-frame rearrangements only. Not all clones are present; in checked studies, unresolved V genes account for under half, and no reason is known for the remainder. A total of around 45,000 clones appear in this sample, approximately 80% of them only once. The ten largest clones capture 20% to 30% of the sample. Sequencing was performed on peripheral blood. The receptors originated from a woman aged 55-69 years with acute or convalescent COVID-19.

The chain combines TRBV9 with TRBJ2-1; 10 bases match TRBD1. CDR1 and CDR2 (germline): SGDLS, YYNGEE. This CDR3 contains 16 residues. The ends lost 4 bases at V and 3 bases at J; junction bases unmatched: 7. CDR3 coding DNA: TGTGCCAGCAGCTCCGGGACAGGGGTCTTCTACAATGAGCAGTTCTTC. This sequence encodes CASSSGTGVFYNEQFF.

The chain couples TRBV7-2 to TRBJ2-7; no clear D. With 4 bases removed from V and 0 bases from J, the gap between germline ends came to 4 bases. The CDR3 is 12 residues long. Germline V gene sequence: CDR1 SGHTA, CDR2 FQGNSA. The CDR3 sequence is CASSSSSYEQYF. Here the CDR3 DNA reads TGTGCCAGCAGCTCTAGCTCCTACGAGCAGTACTTC.

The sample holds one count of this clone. The CDR3 DNA reads TGTGCCAGCAGCTCGACAGACTCTGGAAACACCATATATTTT. Translated: CASSSTDSGNTIYF. J is TRBJ1-3 and V is TRBV5-4, with D perhaps matching TRBD1 (5 bases). V was pared by 3 bases and J by 0 bases, with 7 bases between. This CDR3 contains 14 residues. Germline CDR1 is SGHNT and CDR2 is YYREEE (reference sequence).

The CDR3 DNA sequence: TGTGCCAGCAGTGAGACTAGCGGATCCTACGAGCAGTACTTC. Protein sequence: CASSETSGSYEQYF. The J gene is TRBJ2-7, the V gene TRBV2, with 9 nucleotides matching TRBD2. CDR1 is SNHLY, CDR2 FYNNEI, per germline. The V gene end was trimmed by 3 bases and the J gene end by 1 base; junction bases not matched to a gene: 1. CDR3 length: 14 residues.

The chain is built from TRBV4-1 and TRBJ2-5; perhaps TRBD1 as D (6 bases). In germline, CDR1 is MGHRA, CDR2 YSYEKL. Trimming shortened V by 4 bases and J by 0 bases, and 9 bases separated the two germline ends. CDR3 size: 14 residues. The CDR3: CASSPRDNQETQYF. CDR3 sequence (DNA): TGCGCCAGCAGCCCCCGGGACAACCAAGAGACCCAGTACTTC.

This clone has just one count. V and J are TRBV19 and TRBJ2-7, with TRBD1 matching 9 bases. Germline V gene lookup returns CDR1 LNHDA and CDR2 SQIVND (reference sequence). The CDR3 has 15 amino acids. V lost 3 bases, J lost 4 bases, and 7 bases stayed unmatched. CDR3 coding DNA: TGTGCCAGTAGTATCGCGGGACAGGGTTTATACGAGCAGTACTTC. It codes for CASSIAGQGLYEQYF.

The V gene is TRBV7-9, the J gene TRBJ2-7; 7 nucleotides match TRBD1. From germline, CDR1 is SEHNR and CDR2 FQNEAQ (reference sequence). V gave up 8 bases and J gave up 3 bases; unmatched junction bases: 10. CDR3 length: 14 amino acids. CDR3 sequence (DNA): TGTGCCAGCGGCCGGGACAGTCTACTCTACGAGCAGTACTTC. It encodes CASGRDSLLYEQYF.

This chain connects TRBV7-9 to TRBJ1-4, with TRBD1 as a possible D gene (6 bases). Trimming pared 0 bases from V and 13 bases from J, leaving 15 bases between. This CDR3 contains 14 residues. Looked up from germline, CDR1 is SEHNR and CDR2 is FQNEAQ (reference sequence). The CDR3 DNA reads TGTGCCAGCAGCTTAGCAACACAGGGCGGCGGACTGTTTTTT. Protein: CASSLATQGGGLFF.

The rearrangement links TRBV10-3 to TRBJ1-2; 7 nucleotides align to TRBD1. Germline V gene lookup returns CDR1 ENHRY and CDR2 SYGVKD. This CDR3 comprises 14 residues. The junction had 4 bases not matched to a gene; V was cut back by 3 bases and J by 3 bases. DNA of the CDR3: TGTGCCATCAGTGATGAGGGGGCCGACTATGGCTACACCTTC. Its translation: CAISDEGADYGYTF.

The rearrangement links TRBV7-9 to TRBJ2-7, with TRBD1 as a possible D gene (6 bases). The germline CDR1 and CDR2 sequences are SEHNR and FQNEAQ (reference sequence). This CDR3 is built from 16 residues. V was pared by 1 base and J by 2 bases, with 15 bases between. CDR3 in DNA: TGTGCCAGCAGCTTAGGCCCGAGGGGGTTTACCTACGAGCAGTACTTC. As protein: CASSLGPRGFTYEQYF.

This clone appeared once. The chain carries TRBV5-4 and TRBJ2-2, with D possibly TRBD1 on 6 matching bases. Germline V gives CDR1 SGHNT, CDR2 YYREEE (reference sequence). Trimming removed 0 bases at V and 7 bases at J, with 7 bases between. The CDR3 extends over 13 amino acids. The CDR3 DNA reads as TGTGCCAGCAGCTTGGTAGGGGGCGGGGAGCTGTTTTTT. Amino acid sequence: CASSLVGGGELFF.

The DNA for the CDR3 is TGTGCCATCAGTGGTACTCAGACAGGGGAGGTTGAAAAACTGTTTTTT. Encoded protein: CAISGTQTGEVEKLFF. The genes are TRBV10-3 and TRBJ1-4, with 8 bases identical to TRBD1. The V gene's germline CDR1 is ENHRY and CDR2 SYGVKD. The trim removed 4 bases at V and 7 bases at J, leaving 11 bases unmatched. This CDR3 region has 16 residues.

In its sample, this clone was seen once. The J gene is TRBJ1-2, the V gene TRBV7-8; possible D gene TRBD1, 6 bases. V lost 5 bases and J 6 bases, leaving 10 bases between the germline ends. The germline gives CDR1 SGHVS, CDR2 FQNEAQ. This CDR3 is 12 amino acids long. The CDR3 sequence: CASSRTGHGYTF. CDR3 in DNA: TGTGCCAGCAGCAGAACAGGGCATGGCTACACCTTC.

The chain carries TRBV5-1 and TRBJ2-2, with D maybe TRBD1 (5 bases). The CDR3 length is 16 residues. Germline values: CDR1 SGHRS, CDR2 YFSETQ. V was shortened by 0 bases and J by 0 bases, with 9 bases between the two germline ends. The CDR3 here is CASSLAGNTNTGELFF. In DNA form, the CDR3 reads TGCGCCAGCAGCTTGGCAGGGAACACGAACACCGGGGAGCTGTTTTTT.

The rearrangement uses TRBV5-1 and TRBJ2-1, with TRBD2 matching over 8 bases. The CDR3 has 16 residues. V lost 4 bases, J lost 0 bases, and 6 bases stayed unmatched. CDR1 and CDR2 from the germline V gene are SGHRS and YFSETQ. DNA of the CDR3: TGCGCCAGCAGCCTAGGTGCGGGGGGCTCCTACAATGAGCAGTTCTTC. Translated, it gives CASSLGAGGSYNEQFF.

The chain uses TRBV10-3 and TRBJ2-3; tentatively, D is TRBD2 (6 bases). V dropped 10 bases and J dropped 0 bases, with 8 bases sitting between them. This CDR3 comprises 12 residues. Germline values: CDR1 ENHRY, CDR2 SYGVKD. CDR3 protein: CATGGSTDTQYF. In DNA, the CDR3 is TGTGCCACCGGAGGGAGCACAGATACGCAGTATTTT.

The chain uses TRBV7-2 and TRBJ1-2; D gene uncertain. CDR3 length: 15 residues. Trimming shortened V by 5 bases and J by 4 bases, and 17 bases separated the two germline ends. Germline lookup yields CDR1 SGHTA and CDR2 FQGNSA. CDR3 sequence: CASSPRSPAGYGYTF. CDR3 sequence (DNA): TGTGCCAGCAGCCCCCGGTCCCCGGCGGGCTATGGCTACACCTTC.

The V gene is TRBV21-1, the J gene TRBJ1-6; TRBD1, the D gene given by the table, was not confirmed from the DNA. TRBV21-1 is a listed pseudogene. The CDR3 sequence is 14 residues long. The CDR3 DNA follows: TGTGCCAGCAGCTACCGACAGGGTCATTCACCCCTCCACTTT. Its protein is CASSYRQGHSPLHF.

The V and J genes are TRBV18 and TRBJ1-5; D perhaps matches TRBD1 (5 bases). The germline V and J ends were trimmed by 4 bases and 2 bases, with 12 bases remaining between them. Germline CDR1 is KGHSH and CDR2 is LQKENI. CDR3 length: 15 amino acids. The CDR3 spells CASSLPGFGNQPQHF. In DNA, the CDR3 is TGTGCCAGCTCACTGCCAGGGTTCGGCAATCAGCCCCAGCATTTT.

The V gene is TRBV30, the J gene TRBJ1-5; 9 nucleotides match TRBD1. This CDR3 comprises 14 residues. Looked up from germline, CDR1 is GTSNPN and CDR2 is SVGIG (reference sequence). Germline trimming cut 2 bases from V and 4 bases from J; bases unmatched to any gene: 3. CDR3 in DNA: TGTGCCTGGAGTCCCGGACAGGGGAATCAGCCCCAGCATTTT. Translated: CAWSPGQGNQPQHF. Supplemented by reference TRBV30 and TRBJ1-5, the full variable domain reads SQTIHQWPATLVQPVGSPLSLECTVEGTSNPNLYWYRQAAGRGLQLLFYSVGIGQISSEVPQNLSASRPQDRQFILSSKKLLLSDSGFYLCAWSPGQGNQPQHFGDGTRLSIL.

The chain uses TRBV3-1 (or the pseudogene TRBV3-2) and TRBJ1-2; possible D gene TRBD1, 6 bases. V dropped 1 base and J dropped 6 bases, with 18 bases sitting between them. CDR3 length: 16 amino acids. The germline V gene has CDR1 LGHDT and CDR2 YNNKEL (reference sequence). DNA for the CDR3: TGTGCCAGCAGCCAAGGGGGTCAGGGGAATTATAATGGCTACACCTTC. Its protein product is CASSQGGQGNYNGYTF.

Here the CDR3 DNA reads TGTGCCAGTACCTTCCGGACAGGGCTTGGCTACACCTTC. It yields the protein CASTFRTGLGYTF. The chain joins TRBV19 to TRBJ1-2; 8 nucleotides align to TRBD1. CDR1 and CDR2 (germline): LNHDA, SQIVND (reference sequence). The CDR3 has 13 amino acids. The J segment lost 7 bases and the V segment lost 7 bases, leaving 8 bases of the junction unmatched.

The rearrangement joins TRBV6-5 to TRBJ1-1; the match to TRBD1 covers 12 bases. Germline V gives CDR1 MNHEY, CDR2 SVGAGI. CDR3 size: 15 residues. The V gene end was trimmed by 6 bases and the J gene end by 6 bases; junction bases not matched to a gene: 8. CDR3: CASSGTGGRFAEAFF. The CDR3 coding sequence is TGTGCCAGCAGCGGGACAGGGGGCCGGTTTGCTGAAGCTTTCTTT.

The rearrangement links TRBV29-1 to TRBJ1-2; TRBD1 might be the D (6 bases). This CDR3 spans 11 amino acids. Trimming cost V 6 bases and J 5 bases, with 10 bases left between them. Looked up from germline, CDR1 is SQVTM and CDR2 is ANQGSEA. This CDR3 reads CSVRGTYGYTF. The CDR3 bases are TGCAGCGTGAGGGGGACATATGGCTACACCTTC.

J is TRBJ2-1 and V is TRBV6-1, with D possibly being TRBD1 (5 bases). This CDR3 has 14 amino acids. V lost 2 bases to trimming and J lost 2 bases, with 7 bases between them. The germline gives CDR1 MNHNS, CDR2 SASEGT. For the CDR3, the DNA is TGTGCCAGCAGTGAAATAGGGGCCTACAATGAGCAGTTCTTC. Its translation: CASSEIGAYNEQFF.

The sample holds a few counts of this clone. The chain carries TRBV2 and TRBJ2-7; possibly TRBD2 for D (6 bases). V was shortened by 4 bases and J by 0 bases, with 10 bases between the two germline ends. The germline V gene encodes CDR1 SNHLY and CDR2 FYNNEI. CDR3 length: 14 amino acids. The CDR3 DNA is TGTGCCAGCAGTGGCGAGACTAGCTCCTACGAGCAGTACTTC. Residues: CASSGETSSYEQYF.

As DNA, the CDR3 is TGTGCCATCAGTGAGGGGACAGGGGGCGGTGGCTACACCTTC. Protein: CAISEGTGGGGYTF. The chain recombines TRBV10-3 with TRBJ1-2, with 12 bases aligning to TRBD1. Per germline, CDR1 ENHRY and CDR2 SYGVKD. V lost 2 bases to trimming and J lost 7 bases; unmatched junction nucleotides: 2. The CDR3 is made up of 14 amino acids.

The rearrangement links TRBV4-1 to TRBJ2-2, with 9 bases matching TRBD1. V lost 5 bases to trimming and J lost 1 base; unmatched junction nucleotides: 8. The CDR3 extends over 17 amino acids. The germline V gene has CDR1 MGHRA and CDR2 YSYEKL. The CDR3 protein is CASSTRTGVLNTGELFF. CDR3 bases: TGCGCCAGCAGCACCCGGACAGGGGTTTTGAACACCGGGGAGCTGTTTTTT.

The CDR3, as DNA: TGTGCCAGTAGGGGTTGGGGGCTGGACACTGAAGCTTTCTTT. It yields the protein CASRGWGLDTEAFF. The J gene is TRBJ1-1, the V gene TRBV19, with D perhaps matching TRBD1 (6 bases). Germline loops: CDR1 LNHDA, CDR2 SQIVND (reference sequence). The CDR3 totals 14 residues. Trimming stripped 6 bases from V and 3 bases from J, with 14 bases between.

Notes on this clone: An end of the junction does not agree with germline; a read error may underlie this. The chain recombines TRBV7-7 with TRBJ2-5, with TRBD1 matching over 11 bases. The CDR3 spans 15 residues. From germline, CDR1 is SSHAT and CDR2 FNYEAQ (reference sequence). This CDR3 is CASSLGQGALETQYF. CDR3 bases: TGTGCTAGCAGCCTCGGACAGGGGGCTTTGGAGACCCAGTACTTC. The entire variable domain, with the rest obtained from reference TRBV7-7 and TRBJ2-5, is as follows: GAGVSQSPRYKVTKRGQDVTLRCDPISSHATLYWYQQALGQGPEFLTYFNYEAQPDKSGLPSDRFSAERPEGSISTLTIQRTEQRDSAMYRCASSLGQGALETQYFGPGTRLLVL.

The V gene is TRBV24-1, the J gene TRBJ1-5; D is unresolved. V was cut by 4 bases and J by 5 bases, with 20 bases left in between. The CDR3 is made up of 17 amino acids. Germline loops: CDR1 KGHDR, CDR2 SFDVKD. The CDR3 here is CATSDIPRLQLDQPQHF. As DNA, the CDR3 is TGTGCCACCAGTGACATCCCGCGGCTCCAACTGGATCAGCCCCAGCATTTT.

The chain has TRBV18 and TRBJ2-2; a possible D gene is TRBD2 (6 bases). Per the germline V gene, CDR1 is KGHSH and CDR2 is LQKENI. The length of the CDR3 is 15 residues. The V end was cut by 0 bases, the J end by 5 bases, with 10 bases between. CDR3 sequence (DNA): TGTGCCAGCTCACCACCGCCGGGGGAGACCGGGGAGCTGTTTTTT. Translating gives CASSPPPGETGELFF. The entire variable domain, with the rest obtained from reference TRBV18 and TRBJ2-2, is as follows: NAGVMQNPRHLVRRRGQEARLRCSPMKGHSHVYWYRQLPEEGLKFMVYLQKENIIDESGMPKERFSAEFPKEGPSILRIQQVVRGDSAAYFCASSPPPGETGELFFGEGSRLTVL.